This T cell receptor beta chain originates from a study of identical twins. Trimming cost V 1 base and J 5 bases; bases outside gene matches: 5. CDR1 and CDR2 from the germline V gene are SGHVS and FNYEAQ. CDR3 size: 15 residues. A universal primer site arose from template switching, and cDNA bore unique molecular identifiers. TCRdb called the 5' RACE reads again in MiXCR, with one record for every CDR3 protein. Of a few hundred thousand distinct CDR3 sequences listed, about 8.3% are singletons. General study results and limits: For zero-insertion analyses, partial confounding could come from invariant MAIT and iNKT cells.

About this clonotype: Its antigen is currently unknown.

The sample was also linked to a second study, of yellow fever vaccine responses in identical twins.

Sequenced: CD8+ T cells sorted from blood. V and J are TRBV7-6 and TRBJ2-5, with TRBD1 identical over 9 bases. The origin of this receptor is a woman aged 18-29 years in good health. CDR3 bases: TGTGCCAGCAGCTTAGTAACAGGGGGCCGCGAGACCCAGTACTTC. The encoded protein is CASSLVTGGRETQYF.